One sample yielded the 32 T cell receptor beta chains listed below, sequenced in a study of graft-versus-host responses after intestinal transplantation. Profiled with immunoSEQ multiplex PCR; TCRdb holds only in-frame clones, not every one. Of 20,000 to 30,000 clones detected, over 90% appear once; the ten largest clones hold less than 2%. The material sequenced was PBMCs, taken just under 40 days after intestinal transplant. The origin of the receptors is a human patient who received an intestinal transplant, so some T cells may come from the graft donor.

This chain connects TRBV19 to TRBJ2-7; D possibly corresponds to TRBD1 (6 bases). CDR1 and CDR2 from the germline V gene are LNHDA and SQIVND (reference sequence). CDR3 length equals 16 residues. V was trimmed by 5 bases and J by 4 bases, leaving 21 bases between them. The CDR3 here is CASSLRSLQGAYEQYF. CDR3 nucleotides: TGTGCCAGTAGTCTAAGATCCCTACAGGGCGCGTACGAGCAGTACTTC.

The chain is built from TRBV9 and TRBJ2-7; perhaps TRBD1 as D (7 bases). There are 14 residues in the CDR3. Trimming removed 4 bases from V and 6 bases from J, with 17 bases in between. The germline CDR1 and CDR2 sequences are SGDLS and YYNGEE. The CDR3 protein is CASSNPGQRVEQYF. The DNA for the CDR3 is TGTGCCAGCAGCAATCCGGGACAGCGGGTCGAGCAGTACTTC.

In this sample, this clone turned up a few times. The chain carries TRBV11-1 and TRBJ2-7, with D possibly TRBD1 on 6 matching bases. CDR3 length: 14 amino acids. V was shortened by 4 bases and J by 1 base, with 11 bases between the two germline ends. Germline values: CDR1 SGHAT, CDR2 FQDESV (reference sequence). CDR3 coding DNA: TGTGCCAGCAGCTCCTTCCAGGGGTCCTACGAGCAGTACTTC. Its translation is CASSSFQGSYEQYF.

This chain joins TRBV4-1 and TRBJ2-1, with a possible D match to TRBD2 (6 bases). The germline V gene encodes CDR1 MGHRA and CDR2 YSYEKL. The CDR3 spans 10 residues. V lost 8 bases, J lost 8 bases, and 7 bases lay in between. The CDR3 here is CASGTHEQFF. The CDR3 DNA reads TGCGCCAGCGGGACTCATGAGCAGTTCTTC.

The table lists this clone with a count of one. The V and J genes are TRBV28 and TRBJ1-6; D not resolved. Between the trimmed V and J ends, which lost 5 bases and 10 bases, there was a span of 15 bases. Per germline, CDR1 MDHEN and CDR2 SYDVKM. CDR3 size: 14 residues. CDR3 residues: CASSLQLGESPLHF. The CDR3 bases are TGTGCCAGCAGTCTTCAGCTAGGAGAATCACCCCTCCACTTT. The entire variable domain, with the rest obtained from reference TRBV28 and TRBJ1-6, is as follows: DVKVTQSSRYLVKRTGEKVFLECVQDMDHENMFWYRQDPGLGLRLIYFSYDVKMKEKGDIPEGYSVSREKKERFSLILESASTNQTSMYLCASSLQLGESPLHFGNGTRLTVT.

V gene TRBV19 combines with J gene TRBJ1-5; maybe TRBD1 (6 bases). The germline CDR1 and CDR2 sequences are LNHDA and SQIVND (reference sequence). Trimming left V 3 bases short and J 4 bases short, with 22 bases between. The CDR3 spans 18 residues. CDR3 sequence (DNA): TGTGCCAGTAGTATTCCCAAGTTGAGGGGGGATGGAAATCAGCCCCAGCATTTT. Its translation: CASSIPKLRGDGNQPQHF.

V usage is TRBV7-9 and J usage is TRBJ2-1; unclear D gene. V lost 8 bases and J lost 2, with 4 bases in between. The germline CDR1 and CDR2 sequences are SEHNR and FQNEAQ (reference sequence). The CDR3 is 11 residues long. The CDR3 DNA reads as TGTGCCAGCTCCCCCTACAATGAGCAGTTCTTC. It codes for CASSPYNEQFF.

The chain uses TRBV2 and TRBJ2-1, with D tentatively TRBD1 (6 bases). Germline V CDR1 and CDR2: SNHLY, FYNNEI. This CDR3 has 15 residues. With 7 bases removed from V and 4 bases from J, the gap between germline ends came to 17 bases. Written as DNA, the CDR3 is TGTGCCAGCATGGTGGGGGCGGCTGGATACAATGAGCAGTTCTTC. It yields the protein CASMVGAAGYNEQFF.

V usage is TRBV5-6 and J usage is TRBJ2-1; 7 bases map to TRBD2. The germline V gene encodes CDR1 SGHDT and CDR2 YYEEEE. CDR3 length: 16 residues. V shed 1 base and J 2 bases; nucleotides not matched to a gene: 6. As DNA, the CDR3 is TGTGCCAGCAGCTTGTTGCCTAGCGGACCCTACAATGAGCAGTTCTTC. Its protein is CASSLLPSGPYNEQFF.

J is TRBJ2-6 and V is TRBV19; weak D call: TRBD1 (6 bases). CDR3 length: 18 residues. Germline V lookup: CDR1 LNHDA, CDR2 SQIVND (reference sequence). Trimming cost V 9 bases and J 2 bases, with 23 bases left between them. Here the CDR3 DNA reads TGTGCCAGCTTACTCCGGGACACCACCCTCGCTGGGGCCAACGTCCTGACTTTC. Translation: CASLLRDTTLAGANVLTF.

This chain uses TRBV18 with TRBJ2-7; D is unclear. V was shortened by 1 base and J by 2 bases, with 6 bases between the two germline ends. The germline gives CDR1 KGHSH, CDR2 LQKENI. This CDR3 contains 13 residues. In DNA form, the CDR3 reads TGTGCCAGCTCACCACAAAGAGCCTACGAGCAGTACTTC. Amino acid sequence: CASSPQRAYEQYF.

This clone was observed a single time. The CDR3 sequence is CASRRGGGVGYEQYF. The CDR3 region has the DNA TGTGCCAGCAGGAGGGGCGGAGGTGTGGGGTACGAGCAGTACTTC. This chain uses TRBV28 with TRBJ2-5; D is possibly TRBD1 or TRBD2 (5 bases each). The J call may be mistaken, given a closer DNA end match to TRBJ2-7. The CDR3 is 15 amino acids. CDR1 and CDR2 from the germline V gene are MDHEN and SYDVKM.

V gene TRBV28 combines with J gene TRBJ2-7; TRBD1 is a possible D gene (7 bases). The V end lost 3 bases, the J end lost 2 bases, and 14 bases lay between the germline ends. The CDR3 sequence is 15 residues long. The V gene's germline CDR1 is MDHEN and CDR2 SYDVKM. CDR3 coding DNA: TGTGCCAGCAGTTTCTCGACAGGGAGGCCCTACGAGCAGTACTTC. Its translation: CASSFSTGRPYEQYF.

CDR3 coding DNA: TGTGCCAGCAGTTTGTTCTACTCGGGGTGGGAGAAATACGAGCAGTACTTC. It is translated as CASSLFYSGWEKYEQYF. The rearrangement links TRBV28 to TRBJ2-7; tentatively, D is TRBD2 (5 bases). V shed 3 bases and J shed 4 bases, with 22 bases lying between them. Germline lookup yields CDR1 MDHEN and CDR2 SYDVKM. This CDR3 contains 17 residues.

The chain recombines TRBV27 with TRBJ2-7; D possibly corresponds to TRBD1 (6 bases). Germline CDR1 is MNHEY and CDR2 is SMNVEV (reference sequence). CDR3 length: 17 residues. V was trimmed by 1 base and J by 3 bases, leaving 19 bases between them. The CDR3 region has the DNA TGTGCCAGCAGTTTATGGGACACCCAAGGAGAACTCTACGAGCAGTACTTC. It specifies CASSLWDTQGELYEQYF.

The chain combines TRBV6-4 with TRBJ1-5; D is uncertain. Looked up from germline, CDR1 is MRHNA and CDR2 is SNTAGT. V was pared by 11 bases and J by 0 bases, with 17 bases between. There are 15 residues in the CDR3. As DNA, the CDR3 is TGTGCCCGCTTCAAAACACCTCTTAGCAATCAGCCCCAGCATTTT. Its protein is CARFKTPLSNQPQHF.

The chain recombines TRBV7-9 with TRBJ1-5; TRBD1 agrees at 7 bases. This CDR3 has 14 amino acids. V trimming: 5 bases; J trimming: 5 bases; junction bases outside the gene matches: 6. The germline CDR1 and CDR2 sequences are SEHNR and FQNEAQ (reference sequence). The DNA for the CDR3 is TGTGCCAGCAGCCGTGGACAGGAAGATCAGCCCCAGCATTTT. Residues: CASSRGQEDQPQHF.

The gene calls are TRBV29-1 and TRBJ2-5; D ambiguous. The CDR3 loop spans 12 amino acids. V dropped 4 bases and J dropped 3 bases, with 9 bases sitting between them. Per germline, CDR1 SQVTM and CDR2 ANQGSEA. The CDR3 reads CSVGQAKETQYF. The CDR3 coding sequence is TGCAGCGTTGGGCAGGCGAAAGAGACCCAGTACTTC.

On this clone itself: The germline gene is not matched at one end of the junction; a read error may be the cause. The chain carries TRBV27 and TRBJ2-7, with unresolved D. Per germline, CDR1 MNHEY and CDR2 SMNVEV (reference sequence). The CDR3 loop spans 14 amino acids. CDR3 region: CASSLSSYSYEQHF. The CDR3 region has the DNA TGTGCCAGCAGTTTATCGAGTTACTCCTACGAGCAGCACTTC.

The chain couples TRBV9 to TRBJ1-5; D uncertain. The CDR3 is 13 residues long. V was pared by 0 bases and J by 6 bases, with 7 bases between. Germline V lookup: CDR1 SGDLS, CDR2 YYNGEE. The CDR3 DNA is TGTGCCAGCAGCGTAGAAGCGGGTCAGCCCCAGCATTTT. Translated: CASSVEAGQPQHF. Full variable domain (remainder filled in from reference TRBV9 and TRBJ1-5): DSGVTQTPKHLITATGQRVTLRCSPRSGDLSVYWYQQSLDQGLQFLIQYYNGEERAKGNILERFSAQQFPDLHSELNLSSLELGDSALYFCASSVEAGQPQHFGDGTRLSIL.

The gene calls are TRBV4-3 and TRBJ1-4, with D perhaps TRBD1 (6 bases). Germline V CDR1 and CDR2: LGHNA, YSLEER. Trimming removed 0 bases from V and 6 bases from J, with 11 bases in between. The CDR3 extends over 15 amino acids. The CDR3 is CASSQEGGRDEKLFF. DNA of the CDR3: TGCGCCAGCAGCCAAGAGGGGGGGCGGGATGAAAAACTGTTTTTT.

The rearrangement joins TRBV7-9 to TRBJ2-6; TRBD1 matches 9 bases. V was pared by 5 bases and J by 2 bases, with 4 bases of the junction left unmatched. Germline CDR1 is SEHNR and CDR2 is FQNEAQ (reference sequence). CDR3 length equals 16 residues. CDR3 DNA: TGTGCCAGCAGCGGAGACAGGGGGGCTGGGGCCAACGTCCTGACTTTC. Protein: CASSGDRGAGANVLTF.

This clone was seen more than once but under ten times. The chain uses TRBV28 and TRBJ2-7, with 12 bases aligning to TRBD1. The germline gives CDR1 MDHEN, CDR2 SYDVKM. The CDR3 contains 16 residues. The V gene end was trimmed by 5 bases and the J gene end by 4 bases; junction bases not matched to a gene: 9. The CDR3 DNA sequence: TGTGCCAGCAGTCGACAGTGGGGACAGGGGGCTTACGAGCAGTACTTC. Translating gives CASSRQWGQGAYEQYF.

V is TRBV9 and J is TRBJ2-2, with D unclear. Germline CDR1 and CDR2: SGDLS and YYNGEE. Deletions cut 4 bases from V and 2 bases from J, with 9 bases between. The CDR3 length is 14 residues. The CDR3 reads CASSPRTNTGELFF. The DNA for the CDR3 is TGTGCCAGCAGCCCCCGGACCAACACCGGGGAGCTGTTTTTT.

This clone appeared once. The chain links TRBV9 to TRBJ2-3; no reliable D call. Per the germline V gene, CDR1 is SGDLS and CDR2 is YYNGEE. This CDR3 is 15 amino acids long. The V gene lost 2 bases and the J gene lost 0 bases, with 10 bases spanning the gap. CDR3: CASSVPCPSTDTQYF. Here the CDR3 DNA reads TGTGCCAGCAGCGTCCCCTGCCCTAGCACAGATACGCAGTATTTT.

The chain combines TRBV13 with TRBJ1-2; D possibly corresponds to TRBD1 (5 bases). The CDR3 extends over 15 amino acids. The germline V and J ends were trimmed by 2 bases and 6 bases, with 16 bases remaining between them. In germline, CDR1 is PRHDT, CDR2 FYEKMQ (reference sequence). CDR3 in amino acids: CASSLYRDLVDGYTF. CDR3 nucleotide sequence: TGTGCCAGCAGCTTATACCGGGACCTCGTGGATGGCTACACCTTC.

This chain connects TRBV6-6 to TRBJ2-7; 8 nucleotides line up with TRBD1. This CDR3 spans 15 amino acids. V lost 2 bases, J lost 5 bases, and 8 bases stayed unmatched. Germline CDR1 and CDR2: MNHNY and SVGAGI (reference sequence). DNA for the CDR3: TGTGCCAGCAGTTACCCGACAGGGGCCCTGGACGAGCAGTACTTC. Translating gives CASSYPTGALDEQYF.

This chain uses TRBV15 with TRBJ2-5; D remains ambiguous. Germline CDR1 and CDR2: LNHNV and YYDKDF (reference sequence). This CDR3 has 15 residues. The V gene lost 4 bases and the J gene lost 5 bases, with 17 bases spanning the gap. The CDR3 DNA reads TGTGCCACCAGCACCCGTAGGTCCGTAGGGGAGACCCAGTACTTC. It is translated as CATSTRRSVGETQYF. The whole variable domain, filled in from reference TRBV15 and TRBJ2-5, reads DAMVIQNPRYQVTQFGKPVTLSCSQTLNHNVMYWYQQKSSQAPKLLFHYYDKDFNNEADTPDNFQSRRPNTSFCFLDIRSPGLGDTAMYLCATSTRRSVGETQYFGPGTRLLVL.

The chain has TRBV11-2 and TRBJ1-5; TRBD1 aligns across 7 bases. V trimming: 5 bases; J trimming: 1 base; junction bases outside the gene matches: 8. The length of the CDR3 is 16 residues. CDR1 is SGHAT, CDR2 FQNNGV, per germline. CDR3 sequence (DNA): TGTGCCAGCAGCCTTTTAAAGACAGGGAGCAATCAGCCCCAGCATTTT. As protein: CASSLLKTGSNQPQHF.

The chain joins TRBV4-1 to TRBJ2-2; TRBD1 is a possible D gene (6 bases). Germline CDR1 and CDR2: MGHRA and YSYEKL. Trimming took 1 base from V and 0 from J, leaving 15 bases between them. The CDR3 is 18 residues long. The CDR3 nucleotides are TGCGCCAGCAGCCAAGGGGAAGGGACACTCGCGAACACCGGGGAGCTGTTTTTT. It codes for CASSQGEGTLANTGELFF.

CDR3 residues: CASRSASGSLKGTQYF. CDR3 sequence (DNA): TGTGCCAGCAGATCGGCTAGCGGGAGTTTGAAGGGTACGCAGTATTTT. The genes are TRBV28 and TRBJ2-3; 10 positions agree with TRBD2. The V segment lost 6 bases and the J segment 8 bases; nucleotides outside the gene matches: 14. Germline V CDR1 and CDR2: MDHEN, SYDVKM. The CDR3 length is 16 residues.

The CDR3 DNA reads as TGTGCCAGCAGCGGGACTAGAGCCAAAAACATTCAGTACTTC. Translated: CASSGTRAKNIQYF. The rearrangement uses TRBV9 and TRBJ2-4; 7 bases match TRBD2. This CDR3 has 14 amino acids. Germline assignment: CDR1 SGDLS and CDR2 YYNGEE. Trimming removed 3 bases from V and 0 bases from J; junction bases left unmatched: 0.